This T cell receptor (beta chain) derives from a study of cytomegalovirus exposure and HLA in healthy donors. Findings and limits, study-wide: Other equally common chains were less clonally expanded than HLA-associated TCR beta chains, a later analysis showed.

This CDR3 has 15 amino acids. The V segment lost 5 bases and the J segment 2 bases; nucleotides outside the gene matches: 6. Looked up from germline, CDR1 is MNHNY and CDR2 is SVGAGI (reference sequence). With 60 Vbeta and 13 Jbeta primers, the PCR was carried out. The protocol was immunoSEQ multiplex PCR, while the TCRdb copy is restricted to in-frame clones and leaves out a portion. The sample holds around 140,000 clones, over 75% seen once. Concerning this clone itself: Its antigen is currently unknown.

V and J are TRBV6-6 and TRBJ2-7; 10 bases align to TRBD2. This receptor was obtained from a middle-aged man in good health and CMV-seronegative. The specimen sequenced was PBMCs. CDR3 bases: TGTGCCAGCAGTGGGACTAGCGCGAGCCCCTACGAGCAGTACTTC. It specifies CASSGTSASPYEQYF.